Presented here are 5 T cell receptor beta chains from one specimen sequenced in a study of control samples from healthy donors and cancer patients. Profiling relied on immunoSEQ multiplex PCR, and the TCRdb table lists in-frame clones only, not all of them. The table includes approximately 71,000 clones, over 85% detected once. The sequencing sample was made of PBMCs. The receptor set was obtained from a man in his sixties with lung cancer.

The genes are TRBV7-3 and TRBJ2-3, with TRBD1 as a possible D gene (5 bases). V lost 1 base, J lost 4 bases, and 12 bases lay in between. Germline assignment: CDR1 SGHTA and CDR2 FQGTGA. CDR3 size: 15 residues. DNA of the CDR3: TGTGCCAGCAGCTTAAAAAGGGGAACCCCAGATACGCAGTATTTT. Amino acid sequence: CASSLKRGTPDTQYF.

The CDR3 nucleotides read TGTGCCACTTCCCGGGAGACTCAAGAGACCCAGTACTTC. It specifies CATSRETQETQYF. This sequence joins TRBV2 and TRBJ2-5; D perhaps matches TRBD2 (6 bases). CDR1 and CDR2 from the germline V gene are SNHLY and FYNNEI. V shed 10 bases and J shed 2 bases, with 14 bases lying between them. The CDR3 consists of 13 residues.

This clone was seen a single time. The rearrangement joins TRBV5-8 to TRBJ1-4; no clear D. This CDR3 contains 16 residues. Germline CDR1 is SGHTS and CDR2 is YDEGEE. The germline V and J ends were trimmed by 4 bases and 0 bases, with 13 bases remaining between them. For the CDR3, the DNA is TGTGCCAGCAGCCGCCGGGCGGTTGCAACTAATGAAAAACTGTTTTTT. Translating gives CASSRRAVATNEKLFF.

V is TRBV5-1 and J is TRBJ2-5; the match to TRBD2 covers 10 bases. This CDR3 is 15 amino acids long. Per germline, CDR1 SGHRS and CDR2 YFSETQ. The J segment lost 3 bases and the V segment lost 2 bases, leaving 4 bases of the junction unmatched. The CDR3 DNA is TGCGCCAGCAGCTTCCAGCGGGGGGGCGAAGAGACCCAGTACTTC. Protein: CASSFQRGGEETQYF.

CDR3 nucleotides: TGCGCCAGCAGCCCCCACGGGGGAAATCAGCCCCAGCATTTT. Its protein is CASSPHGGNQPQHF. The chain is built from TRBV4-1 and TRBJ1-5; D perhaps matches TRBD1 (5 bases). This CDR3 comprises 14 residues. Per the germline V gene, CDR1 is MGHRA and CDR2 is YSYEKL. With 4 bases removed from V and 4 bases from J, the gap between germline ends came to 11 bases.